These 16 T cell receptor beta chains originate from one sample sequenced in a study of control samples from healthy donors and cancer patients. The table came from immunoSEQ multiplex PCR; TCRdb's copy has only in-frame clones and leaves some out. The sample lists 130,000 to 150,000 clones, roughly 93% occurring once. Sequencing input: blood. The receptor set was obtained from a young man in good health.

The chain uses TRBV5-5 and TRBJ2-1, with D uncertain. Per germline, CDR1 SGHKS and CDR2 YYEKEE (reference sequence). The CDR3 totals 16 residues. Trimming stripped 4 bases from V and 2 bases from J, with 16 bases between. The CDR3, as DNA: TGTGCCAGCAGCCCGACCTTTGGCAGAACCTACAATGAGCAGTTCTTC. Residues: CASSPTFGRTYNEQFF.

In the case of this clone: One junction end does not reproduce the germline sequence, and a read error may be involved. The V and J genes are TRBV2 and TRBJ1-4; D is undetermined. Per germline, CDR1 SNHLY and CDR2 FYNNEI. CDR3 length: 12 residues. The CDR3 coding sequence is TGTGCCAGCAGTGAAGCCGCTCACATCCCTGTTTTT. Amino acids: CASSEAAHIPVF.

This clone came up once. The V and J genes are TRBV7-2 and TRBJ1-1; possible D gene TRBD1, 6 bases. Germline V gene data show CDR1 as SGHTA and CDR2 as FQGNSA. The CDR3 totals 14 residues. V gave up 10 bases and J gave up 1 base, with 16 bases separating them. Written as DNA, the CDR3 is TGTGCCACCATGTGGGGGGCTACGAACACTGAAGCTTTCTTT. Translated, it gives CATMWGATNTEAFF.

This clone occurred once. This chain uses TRBV7-9 with TRBJ2-1; unclear D gene. Germline lookup yields CDR1 SEHNR and CDR2 FQNEAQ (reference sequence). V was trimmed by 4 bases and J by 4 bases, leaving 8 bases between them. This CDR3 comprises 13 residues. The CDR3 coding sequence is TGTGCCAGCAGCTCAAGTGGATACAATGAGCAGTTCTTC. This sequence encodes CASSSSGYNEQFF.

This chain uses TRBV19 with TRBJ2-1; 13 bases fit TRBD2. This CDR3 region has 16 residues. The ends lost 0 bases at V and 6 bases at J; junction bases unmatched: 2. Germline CDR1 is LNHDA and CDR2 is SQIVND (reference sequence). Here the CDR3 reads CASSIDRLAGGNEQFF. The CDR3 coding sequence is TGTGCCAGTAGTATAGACCGACTAGCGGGGGGCAATGAGCAGTTCTTC.

The V call is TRBV7-3, the J call TRBJ2-1; 8 bases match TRBD1. The CDR3 extends over 16 amino acids. CDR1 and CDR2 (germline): SGHTA, FQGTGA. Trimming at V came to 1 base and at J to 3 bases, leaving 5 bases not matched to a gene. Here the CDR3 reads CASSLISGGLYNEQFF. The CDR3 nucleotides are TGTGCCAGCAGCTTAATATCAGGGGGCCTCTACAATGAGCAGTTCTTC.

This sequence joins TRBV18 and TRBJ1-1, with D unresolved. The CDR3 has 14 amino acids. CDR1 and CDR2 from the germline V gene are KGHSH and LQKENI. Deletions cut 4 bases from V and 4 bases from J, with 13 bases between. The CDR3 nucleotides read TGTGCCAGCTCACTCCAGGCCAGACTCACTGAAGCTTTCTTT. Translating it yields CASSLQARLTEAFF.

The chain employs TRBV7-8 and TRBJ1-2; 7 bases are shared with TRBD1. The CDR3 has 15 amino acids. In germline, CDR1 is SGHVS, CDR2 FQNEAQ. V gave up 3 bases and J gave up 8 bases; unmatched junction bases: 12. CDR3 DNA sequence: TGTGCCAGCAGCTTTTTCCGGGACAGCCGAGGGGGCTACACCTTC. Amino acid sequence: CASSFFRDSRGGYTF.

The chain joins TRBV4-1 to TRBJ1-2; no clear D gene. V was clipped by 1 base and J by 5 bases, with 17 bases between them. Germline lookup yields CDR1 MGHRA and CDR2 YSYEKL. The CDR3 length is 16 residues. Here the CDR3 reads CASSQGSSGAFYGYTF. CDR3 DNA: TGCGCCAGCAGCCAAGGGTCTTCCGGAGCCTTTTATGGCTACACCTTC.

The rearrangement uses TRBV9 and TRBJ2-2; a weak D match, TRBD1 (6 bases). V was pared by 4 bases and J by 2 bases, with 12 bases between. CDR1 and CDR2 (germline): SGDLS, YYNGEE. CDR3 length equals 15 residues. The CDR3 is CASSIGGENTGELFF. The CDR3 region has the DNA TGTGCCAGCAGCATAGGGGGTGAAAACACCGGGGAGCTGTTTTTT. Supplemented by reference TRBV9 and TRBJ2-2, the full variable domain reads DSGVTQTPKHLITATGQRVTLRCSPRSGDLSVYWYQQSLDQGLQFLIQYYNGEERAKGNILERFSAQQFPDLHSELNLSSLELGDSALYFCASSIGGENTGELFFGEGSRLTVL.

Only one count was recorded for this clone. The chain carries TRBV27 and TRBJ2-1, with 10 bases matching TRBD2. The V and J ends lost 6 bases and 6 bases, in that order; junction bases with no gene match: 8. There are 15 residues in the CDR3. CDR1 and CDR2 (germline): MNHEY, SMNVEV (reference sequence). The CDR3 DNA sequence: TGTGCCAGCAGCCCACCCACTAGCGGGGCCAATGAGCAGTTCTTC. It is translated as CASSPPTSGANEQFF.

The V call is TRBV6-5, the J call TRBJ1-1; a possible D gene is TRBD1 (5 bases). The length of the CDR3 is 15 residues. V was cut by 5 bases and J by 1 base, with 14 bases left in between. The germline V gene has CDR1 MNHEY and CDR2 SVGAGI. The CDR3 is CASSKKTGGNTEAFF. The CDR3 DNA follows: TGTGCCAGCAGTAAAAAGACGGGGGGGAACACTGAAGCTTTCTTT.

The V and J genes are TRBV27 and TRBJ1-2; TRBD1 agrees at 7 bases. This CDR3 has 13 amino acids. Looked up from germline, CDR1 is MNHEY and CDR2 is SMNVEV (reference sequence). Unmatched junction bases numbered 2, after V lost 3 bases and J lost 4 bases. CDR3 amino acids: CASSFNRGYGYTF. DNA of the CDR3: TGTGCCAGCAGTTTTAACAGGGGCTATGGCTACACCTTC.

The V and J genes are TRBV7-9 and TRBJ1-6; D is unresolved. The CDR3 consists of 11 residues. Per germline, CDR1 SEHNR and CDR2 FQNEAQ (reference sequence). The germline V and J ends were trimmed by 4 bases and 12 bases, with 7 bases remaining between them. The CDR3 protein is CASSSTVPLHF. The CDR3 DNA reads TGTGCCAGCAGCTCGACCGTACCCCTCCACTTT.

CDR3 nucleotide sequence: TGCGCCAGCAGCCTAGGGGACGGAGGCTATAGCAATCAGCCCCAGCATTTT. Amino acid sequence: CASSLGDGGYSNQPQHF. This chain connects TRBV5-1 to TRBJ1-5, with TRBD1 as a possible D gene (5 bases). Germline values: CDR1 SGHRS, CDR2 YFSETQ. Deletions cut 4 bases from V and 0 bases from J, with 17 bases between. The CDR3 length is 17 residues.

This chain links TRBV4-1 with TRBJ1-5, with TRBD1 matching 8 bases. The junction had 7 bases not matched to a gene; V was cut back by 6 bases and J by 3 bases. This CDR3 is 15 amino acids long. Per the germline V gene, CDR1 is MGHRA and CDR2 is YSYEKL. CDR3 residues: CASSGQGLANQPQHF. Here the CDR3 DNA reads TGCGCCAGCAGTGGACAGGGCTTGGCCAATCAGCCCCAGCATTTT.